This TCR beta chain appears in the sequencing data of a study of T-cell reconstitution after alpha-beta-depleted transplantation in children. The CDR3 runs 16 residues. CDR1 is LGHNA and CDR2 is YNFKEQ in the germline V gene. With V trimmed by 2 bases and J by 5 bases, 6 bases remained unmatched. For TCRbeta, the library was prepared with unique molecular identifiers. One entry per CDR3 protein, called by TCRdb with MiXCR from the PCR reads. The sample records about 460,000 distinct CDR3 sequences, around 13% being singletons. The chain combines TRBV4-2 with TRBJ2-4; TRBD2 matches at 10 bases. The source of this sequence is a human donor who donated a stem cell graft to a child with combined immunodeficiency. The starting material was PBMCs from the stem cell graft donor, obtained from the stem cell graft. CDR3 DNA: TGTGCCAGCAGCCAAAGGGATGGACTAGCGGAAAACATTCAGTACTTC. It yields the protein CASSQRDGLAENIQYF.